Described below is a single T cell receptor beta chain sequence and its context. CDR1 is LGHNA and CDR2 is YNFKEQ in the germline V gene. Trimming took off 1 base at V and 0 bases at J, with 8 bases between the two ends. The CDR3 is 15 amino acids. This record comes from a study of blood T cell repertoires in COVID-19. About the study: Researchers got acute and convalescent COVID-19 samples from the United States, Italy and Spain. T cells, B-cell-depleted T cells, or PBMCs provided the cDNA or gDNA that served as material.

Authors' data handling: Amplified reference gene primers provided the basis for estimating nucleated cell counts. The protocol was immunoSEQ multiplex PCR, while the TCRdb copy is restricted to in-frame clones and leaves out a portion. V and J calls and clone size are those listed in that table; D and trimming were worked out from the DNA. Of fewer than 250,000 clones listed, more than 70% are singletons. The V and J genes are TRBV4-2 and TRBJ2-3; D gene unclear. The sample taken for sequencing was peripheral blood. The source is a woman aged 45-65 years with acute or convalescent COVID-19. The DNA for the CDR3 is TGTGCCAGCAGCCAAGCTCTACTCAGCACAGATACGCAGTATTTT. It yields the protein CASSQALLSTDTQYF.